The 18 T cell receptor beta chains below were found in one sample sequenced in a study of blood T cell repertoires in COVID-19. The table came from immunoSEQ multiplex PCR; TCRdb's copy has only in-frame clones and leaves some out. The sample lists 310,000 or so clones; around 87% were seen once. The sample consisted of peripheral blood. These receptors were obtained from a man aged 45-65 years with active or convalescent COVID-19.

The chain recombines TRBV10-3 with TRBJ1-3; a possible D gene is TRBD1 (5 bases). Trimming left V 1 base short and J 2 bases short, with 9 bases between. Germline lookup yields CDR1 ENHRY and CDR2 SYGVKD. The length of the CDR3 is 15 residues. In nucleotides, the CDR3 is TGTGCCATCAGTGAGTTTAAGGGGACTGGAAACACCATATATTTT. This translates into CAISEFKGTGNTIYF.

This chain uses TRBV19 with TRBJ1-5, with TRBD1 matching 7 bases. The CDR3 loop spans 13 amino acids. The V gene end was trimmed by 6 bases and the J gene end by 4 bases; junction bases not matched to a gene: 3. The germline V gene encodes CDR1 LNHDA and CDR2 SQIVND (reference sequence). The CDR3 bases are TGTGCCAGTAGCGGGACAGAAAATCAGCCCCAGCATTTT. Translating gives CASSGTENQPQHF.

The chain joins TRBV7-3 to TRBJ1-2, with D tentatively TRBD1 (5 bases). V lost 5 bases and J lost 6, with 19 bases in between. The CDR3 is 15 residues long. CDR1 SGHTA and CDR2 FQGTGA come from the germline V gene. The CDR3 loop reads CASSQAGLRYDGYTF. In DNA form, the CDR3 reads TGTGCCAGCAGCCAGGCGGGACTTCGATATGATGGCTACACCTTC.

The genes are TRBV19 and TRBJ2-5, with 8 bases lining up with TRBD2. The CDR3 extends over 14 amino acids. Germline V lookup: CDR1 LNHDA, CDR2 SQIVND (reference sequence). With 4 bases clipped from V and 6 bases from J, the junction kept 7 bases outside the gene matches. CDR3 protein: CASSTGGFIKTQYF. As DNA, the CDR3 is TGTGCCAGTAGTACGGGAGGGTTTATAAAGACCCAGTACTTC.

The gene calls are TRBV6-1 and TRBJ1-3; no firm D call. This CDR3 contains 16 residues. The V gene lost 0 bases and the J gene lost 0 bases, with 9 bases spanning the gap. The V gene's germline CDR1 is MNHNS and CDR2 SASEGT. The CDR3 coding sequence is TGTGCCAGCAGTGAAGCCACAGCTGCCTCTGGAAACACCATATATTTT. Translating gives CASSEATAASGNTIYF.

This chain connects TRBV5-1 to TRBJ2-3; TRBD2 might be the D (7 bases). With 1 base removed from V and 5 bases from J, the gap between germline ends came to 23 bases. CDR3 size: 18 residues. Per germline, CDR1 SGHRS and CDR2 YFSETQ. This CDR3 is CASSLRFGGGGSGDTQYF. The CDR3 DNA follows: TGCGCCAGCAGCTTGCGTTTCGGGGGCGGGGGCTCCGGAGATACGCAGTATTTT.

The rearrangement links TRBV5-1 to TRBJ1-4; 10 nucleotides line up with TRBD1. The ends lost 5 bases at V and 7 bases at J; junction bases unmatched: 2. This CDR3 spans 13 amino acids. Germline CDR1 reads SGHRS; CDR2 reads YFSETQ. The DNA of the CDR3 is TGCGCCAGCAGGGGGGACAGGGGTGAAAAACTGTTTTTT. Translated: CASRGDRGEKLFF.

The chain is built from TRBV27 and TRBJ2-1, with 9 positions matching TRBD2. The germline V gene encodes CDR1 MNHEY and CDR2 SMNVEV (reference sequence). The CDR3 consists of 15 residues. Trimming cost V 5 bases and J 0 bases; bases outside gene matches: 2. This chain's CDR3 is CASSMTSGSYNEQFF. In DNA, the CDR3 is TGTGCCAGCAGTATGACTAGCGGCTCCTACAATGAGCAGTTCTTC.

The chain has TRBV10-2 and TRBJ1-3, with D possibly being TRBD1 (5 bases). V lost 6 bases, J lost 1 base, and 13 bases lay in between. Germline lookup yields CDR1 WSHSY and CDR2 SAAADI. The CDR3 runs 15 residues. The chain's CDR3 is CASRPSGTSGNTIYF. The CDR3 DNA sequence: TGCGCCAGCAGACCTTCGGGGACTTCTGGAAACACCATATATTTT.

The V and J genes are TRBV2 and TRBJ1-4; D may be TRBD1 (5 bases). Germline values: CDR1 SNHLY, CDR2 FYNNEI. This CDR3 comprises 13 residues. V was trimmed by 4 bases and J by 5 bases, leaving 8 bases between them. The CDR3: CASSARGNEKLFF. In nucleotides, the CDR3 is TGTGCCAGCAGTGCTAGGGGAAATGAAAAACTGTTTTTT.

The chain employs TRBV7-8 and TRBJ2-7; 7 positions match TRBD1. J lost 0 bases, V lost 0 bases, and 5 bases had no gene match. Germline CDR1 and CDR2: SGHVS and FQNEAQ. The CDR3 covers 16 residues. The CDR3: CASSLARGQSSYEQYF. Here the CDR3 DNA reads TGTGCCAGCAGCTTAGCGAGGGGACAGAGCTCCTACGAGCAGTACTTC.

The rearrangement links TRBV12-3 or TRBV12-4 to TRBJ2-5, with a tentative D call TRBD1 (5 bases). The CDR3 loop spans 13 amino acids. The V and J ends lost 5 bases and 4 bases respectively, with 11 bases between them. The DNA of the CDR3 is TGTGCCAGCAGTGGGGCTATAGTAGAGACCCAGTACTTC. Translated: CASSGAIVETQYF.

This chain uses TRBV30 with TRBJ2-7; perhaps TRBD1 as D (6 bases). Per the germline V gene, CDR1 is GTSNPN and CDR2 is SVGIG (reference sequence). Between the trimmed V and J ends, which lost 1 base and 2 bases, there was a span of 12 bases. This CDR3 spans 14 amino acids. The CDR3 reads CAWSGGQRTYEQYF. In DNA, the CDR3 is TGTGCCTGGAGTGGTGGACAGCGAACCTACGAGCAGTACTTC.

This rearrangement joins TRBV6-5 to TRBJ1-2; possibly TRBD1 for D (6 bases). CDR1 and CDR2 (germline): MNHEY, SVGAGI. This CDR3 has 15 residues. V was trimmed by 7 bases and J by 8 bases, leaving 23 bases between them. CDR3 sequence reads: CASKAVGTSQGGYTF. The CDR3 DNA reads TGTGCCAGCAAAGCGGTTGGGACCTCCCAGGGGGGCTACACCTTC.

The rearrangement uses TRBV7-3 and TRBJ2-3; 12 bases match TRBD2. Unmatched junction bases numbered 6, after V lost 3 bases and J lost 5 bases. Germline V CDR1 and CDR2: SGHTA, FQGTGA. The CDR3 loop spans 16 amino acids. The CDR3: CASSFRLAGEIDTQYF. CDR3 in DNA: TGTGCCAGCAGCTTCCGACTAGCGGGGGAGATAGATACGCAGTATTTT.

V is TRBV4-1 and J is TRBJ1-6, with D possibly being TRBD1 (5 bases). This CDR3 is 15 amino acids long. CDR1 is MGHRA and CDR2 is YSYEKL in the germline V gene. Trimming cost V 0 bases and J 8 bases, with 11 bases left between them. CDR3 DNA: TGCGCCAGCAGCCAAGATCGGCAGGGTTATTCACCCCTCCACTTT. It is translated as CASSQDRQGYSPLHF.

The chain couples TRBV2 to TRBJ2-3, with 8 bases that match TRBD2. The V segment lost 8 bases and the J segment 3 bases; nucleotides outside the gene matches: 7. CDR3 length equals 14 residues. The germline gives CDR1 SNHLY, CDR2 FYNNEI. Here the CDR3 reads CASREGLGTDTQYF. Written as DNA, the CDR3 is TGTGCCAGCCGGGAGGGTCTGGGAACAGATACGCAGTATTTT.

CDR3 amino acids: CASSYGGQGQYEQYF. Written as DNA, the CDR3 is TGTGCCAGCAGTTACGGCGGCCAGGGTCAATACGAGCAGTACTTC. The chain combines TRBV6-5 with TRBJ2-7, with D maybe TRBD1 (5 bases). Germline V gene lookup returns CDR1 MNHEY and CDR2 SVGAGI. V was clipped by 2 bases and J by 4 bases, with 15 bases between them. The CDR3 covers 15 residues.